A selection of T cell receptor beta chains follows, all from one sample in a study of blood T cell repertoires in COVID-19. Assay used: immunoSEQ multiplex PCR; TCRdb lists only in-frame clones, some missing. The sample has more than 300,000 clones; about 90% are singletons. The specimen was PBMCs or T cells enriched from blood (not recorded which). The receptor set was obtained from a man between 40 and 49 years old in a cohort exposed to, infected with or recovered from COVID-19 (not recorded which). The CDR3 runs from the conserved cysteine through the conserved F or W. The D gene is left open where the match is weak. Not every row has a clone size; where given, it reads once, few, many or a size class.

J	size	D	V	DNA	CDR3
TRBJ2-3	once	TRBD2	TRBV5-6	TGTGCCAGCAGGTCAGCGGGAGGCTCCACAGATACGCAGTATTTT	CASRSAGGSTDTQYF
TRBJ2-1	.	TRBD2	TRBV4-2	TGTGCCAGCAGCCCGGGGACTAGCGGGAATGATGAGCAGTTCTTC	CASSPGTSGNDEQFF
TRBJ1-1	.	.	TRBV6-1	TGTGCCAGCAGTGAAGTTGGAGGGAAGGTCACTGAAGCTTTCTTT	CASSEVGGKVTEAFF
TRBJ2-6	.	.	TRBV21-1	TGTGCCAGCAGCAAAGCGCCAACCTCCACCCCCTATTCTGGGGCCAACGTCCTGACTTTC	CASSKAPTSTPYSGANVLTF
TRBJ2-7	few	TRBD2	TRBV5-1	TGCGCCAGCAGCTTAAAGGCCCCGACCGCCGGGACTAGGGTCGAGCAGTACTTC	CASSLKAPTAGTRVEQYF
TRBJ2-3	.	TRBD2	TRBV30	TGTGCCTGGAGCGGAAGGACTAGGGGTTCACCAGATACGCAGTATTTT	CAWSGRTRGSPDTQYF
TRBJ2-7	.	TRBD2	TRBV27	TGTGCCAGCAGTTCTCGGGCGGGAGGTACCTACGAGCAGTACTTC	CASSSRAGGTYEQYF
TRBJ1-6	.	.	TRBV28	TGTGCCAGCAGTTTAGGGGGAGGATCACCCCTCCACTTT	CASSLGGGSPLHF
TRBJ2-7	.	.	TRBV21-1	TGTGCCAGCAGCCGTTCTCCGGCGGCAGGGTACTACGAGCAGTACTTC	CASSRSPAAGYYEQYF
TRBJ1-3	.	TRBD1	TRBV6-5	TGTGCCAGCAGCAACGACAGGGGATCAAACACCATATATTTT	CASSNDRGSNTIYF
TRBJ1-1	.	.	TRBV19	TGTGCCAGTAGTATAATGAAGGGGTTTCATTTGCCCGAAGCTTTCTTT	CASSIMKGFHLPEAFF
TRBJ1-2	.	.	TRBV7-9	TGTGCCAGCAGCTTACGGGAAGGCTATGGCTACACCTTC	CASSLREGYGYTF
TRBJ2-7	.	.	TRBV5-4	TGTGCCAGCAGCTTGGACTACTACGAGCAGTACTTC	CASSLDYYEQYF
TRBJ2-7	.	TRBD1	TRBV5-8	TGTGCCAGCAGCCGCGAGCCAGGGGGCATATACGAGCAGTACTTC	CASSREPGGIYEQYF
TRBJ2-7	.	TRBD1	TRBV5-1	TGCGCCAGCAGCCGGGGACAGGGGGCCTACGAGCAGTACTTC	CASSRGQGAYEQYF
TRBJ1-1	.	.	TRBV9	TGTGCCAGCAGCGTCGCGGTAAACTTCCCGAACACTGAAGCTTTCTTT	CASSVAVNFPNTEAFF
TRBJ2-7	few	TRBD2	TRBV7-2	TGTGCCAGCAGCCCCGGGACTAGCGGATCCTACGAGCAGTACTTC	CASSPGTSGSYEQYF
TRBJ1-1	.	.	TRBV28	TGTGCCAGCAGTTCAGGGCCGCGGGAAGCTTTCTTT	CASSSGPREAFF